Included here is one T cell receptor beta chain sequence, with context. Antigen specificity is unknown. Trimming shortened V by 3 bases and J by 0 bases, and 12 bases separated the two germline ends. Germline loops: CDR1 LNHDA, CDR2 SQIVND (reference sequence). The CDR3 is 15 residues long. The study ran its PCR with 60 Vbeta and 13 Jbeta primers. Sequencing used immunoSEQ multiplex PCR; TCRdb keeps in-frame clones, though not all of them. Here the sample spans tens of thousands of clones, about 84% being singletons. The data were taken from a study of cytomegalovirus exposure and HLA in healthy donors. Points from the study as a whole: Analysis was performed later, and it showed HLA-associated TCR beta chains to be more clonally expanded than equally common others.

This chain links TRBV19 with TRBJ2-7, with D perhaps matching TRBD1 (6 bases). Sequencing was done on a sample of PBMCs. The TCR comes from a girl aged 2-15 years in good health and CMV-seropositive. CDR3 DNA sequence: TGTGCCAGTAGTATTGGGACAACAAGCTCCTACGAGCAGTACTTC. Amino acid sequence: CASSIGTTSSYEQYF.